A selection of T cell receptor beta chains follows, all from one sample in a study of T cell repertoires in cytomegalovirus infection. TCRdb reprocessed the reads via MiXCR and lists one record per CDR3 protein. The data contain around 77,000 distinct CDR3 sequences, 20% to 25% of them singletons. These TCRs are of unknown antigen specificity. The sample in question was CD8+ T cells from cultured PBMCs, obtained from culture after CMV antigen stimulation. The receptors were gathered from a human donor in good health (CMV status not recorded). Some clones in this sample may be carry-over from other donors' samples. CDR3s include the opening cysteine and the closing phenylalanine or tryptophan. A D gene is named only where the DNA matches it firmly. Clone size is stated in some rows and not others, as once, few, many or a class when expanded.

clone size,D gene,J gene,V gene,CDR3 protein,CDR3 DNA
once,NA,TRBJ1-1,TRBV12-5,CASGLDGTEAFF,TGTGCTAGTGGACTGGATGGTACTGAAGCTTTCTTT
NA,TRBD1,TRBJ1-5,TRBV6-2/TRBV6-3,CASSYSDRGRSSNQPQHF,TGTGCCAGCAGTTACTCGGACAGGGGACGGTCTTCCAATCAGCCCCAGCATTTT
few,NA,TRBJ1-5,TRBV11-2,CASSLDGNPYQPQHF,TGTGCCAGCAGCTTAGACGGTAACCCCTATCAGCCCCAGCATTTT
NA,TRBD2,TRBJ2-3,TRBV24-1,CATAGGIADTQYF,TGTGCCACTGCGGGGGGGATCGCAGATACGCAGTATTTT
many,NA,TRBJ2-7,TRBV4-1,CASSQDQDSSSYEQYF,TGCGCCAGCAGCCAAGATCAAGACAGCAGCTCCTACGAGCAGTACTTC
few,TRBD1,TRBJ1-2,TRBV6-2/TRBV6-3,CASSAGTGEWSYGYTF,TGTGCCAGCAGTGCCGGGACAGGGGAATGGAGCTATGGCTACACCTTC
few,TRBD1,TRBJ2-7,TRBV12-3/TRBV12-4,CASSPPGQDEQYF,TGTGCCAGCAGTCCTCCTGGACAGGACGAGCAGTACTTC
NA,NA,TRBJ1-2,TRBV7-2,CASSLVQGVTYYGYTF,TGTGCCAGCAGCTTAGTTCAGGGAGTTACGTACTATGGCTACACCTTC
NA,NA,TRBJ2-1,TRBV2,CASSDRDHPNEQFF,TGTGCCAGCAGTGACAGAGACCACCCCAATGAGCAGTTCTTC
NA,TRBD2,TRBJ2-1,TRBV27,CASAGGINNEQFF,TGTGCCAGCGCCGGGGGGATTAACAATGAGCAGTTCTTC
NA,TRBD1,TRBJ1-1,TRBV12-3/TRBV12-4,CASSFTGAKEAFF,TGTGCCAGCAGTTTCACAGGGGCGAAGGAGGCTTTCTTT
NA,NA,TRBJ1-5,TRBV7-8,CASSLEQLRPQHF,TGTGCCAGCAGCTTAGAACAGCTGAGGCCCCAGCATTTT
few,NA,TRBJ2-5,TRBV12-3/TRBV12-4,CASTLGGPQETQYF,TGTGCCAGCACCCTCGGGGGTCCCCAGGAGACCCAGTACTTC
NA,TRBD1,TRBJ2-2,TRBV12-5,CASGQGAGELFF,TGTGCTAGTGGACAGGGGGCCGGGGAGCTGTTTTTT
many,NA,TRBJ2-7,TRBV11-1,CASSSWGNKYEQYF,TGTGCCAGCAGCTCGTGGGGAAACAAGTACGAGCAGTACTTC
NA,NA,TRBJ1-1,TRBV6-2/TRBV6-3,CASAGVTEAFF,TGTGCCAGCGCGGGGGTCACTGAAGCTTTCTTT
few,NA,TRBJ1-5,TRBV6-5,CASSYSPSGGGQPQHF,TGTGCCAGCAGTTACTCTCCGAGCGGGGGCGGTCAGCCCCAGCATTTT
NA,TRBD2,TRBJ2-1,TRBV4-2,CASSQDSSSGGIYNEQFF,TGTGCCAGCAGCCAAGATAGTAGTAGCGGGGGGATATACAATGAGCAGTTCTTC
NA,NA,TRBJ2-3,TRBV7-6,CASTPLTPSTDTQYF,TGTGCCAGCACCCCCCTCACGCCGAGCACAGATACGCAGTATTTT
NA,NA,TRBJ2-3,TRBV11-2,CASSPTGDTQYF,TGTGCCAGCAGCCCGACTGGGGATACGCAGTATTTT
few,NA,TRBJ1-1,TRBV6-1,CASDLLNTEAFF,TGTGCCAGCGACCTCTTGAACACTGAAGCTTTCTTT
many,NA,TRBJ1-2,TRBV29-1,CSVEAENYGYTF,TGCAGCGTTGAAGCTGAGAACTATGGCTACACCTTC
NA,NA,TRBJ1-1,TRBV15,CATSRDRGVNTEAFF,TGTGCCACCAGCAGAGATCGCGGGGTGAACACTGAAGCTTTCTTT
NA,NA,TRBJ2-7,TRBV7-2,CASSLEPQNYEQYF,TGTGCCAGCAGCTTAGAACCCCAGAACTACGAGCAGTACTTC
few,TRBD1,TRBJ1-1,TRBV7-9,CASSLTGVGTEAFF,TGTGCCAGCAGTCTGACAGGGGTCGGCACTGAAGCTTTCTTT
NA,NA,TRBJ1-2,TRBV5-1,CASSHGAGAANYGYTF,TGCGCCAGCAGCCATGGGGCGGGGGCAGCTAACTATGGCTACACCTTC
NA,NA,TRBJ1-2,TRBV7-2,CASSLGQHYGYTF,TGTGCCAGCAGCTTAGGGCAGCATTATGGCTACACCTTC
few,NA,TRBJ2-1,TRBV2,CASDPDYNEQFF,TGTGCCAGCGACCCGGATTACAATGAGCAGTTCTTC
NA,TRBD2,TRBJ2-1,TRBV30,CAWNEAGGPNEQFF,TGTGCCTGGAATGAGGCGGGGGGGCCCAATGAGCAGTTCTTC
few,TRBD2,TRBJ2-1,TRBV7-2,CASSSRGPSGGYGAYNEQFF,TGTGCCAGCAGCTCCAGGGGACCTAGCGGGGGTTACGGCGCCTACAATGAGCAGTTCTTC
NA,NA,TRBJ1-1,TRBV11-1,CASSLVGSGTEAFF,TGTGCCAGCAGCTTAGTCGGATCGGGCACTGAAGCTTTCTTT
few,NA,TRBJ1-1,TRBV7-9,CASSTPVGTNTEAFF,TGTGCCAGCAGCACCCCAGTTGGTACGAACACTGAAGCTTTCTTT
NA,NA,TRBJ2-3,TRBV6-4,CASSDWQGKRPQYF,TGTGCCAGCAGTGACTGGCAGGGTAAGAGGCCGCAGTATTTT
few,NA,TRBJ1-5,TRBV12-3/TRBV12-4,CASSNDRDSNQPQHF,TGTGCCAGCAGCAACGACAGAGATAGCAATCAGCCCCAGCATTTT
NA,TRBD1,TRBJ1-1,TRBV12-3/TRBV12-4,CASSFGTGIDAFF,TGTGCCAGCAGTTTTGGGACAGGGATCGACGCTTTCTTT
few,TRBD1,TRBJ1-5,TRBV27,CASRQGRSNQPQHF,TGTGCCAGCAGACAGGGGCGAAGCAATCAGCCCCAGCATTTT
NA,NA,TRBJ1-1,TRBV3-1,CASSQDAGPNTEAFF,TGTGCCAGCAGCCAAGACGCGGGGCCGAACACTGAAGCTTTCTTT
many,TRBD1,TRBJ2-1,TRBV6-5,CASSYPGTGYNEQFF,TGTGCCAGCAGTTACCCCGGGACAGGATACAATGAGCAGTTCTTC
NA,NA,TRBJ1-5,TRBV6-5,CASSPRTGRDQPQHF,TGTGCCAGCAGCCCTAGAACAGGCCGCGATCAGCCCCAGCATTTT
NA,NA,TRBJ1-1,TRBV10-3,CAISESFTSQNTEAFF,TGTGCCATCAGTGAGTCCTTTACTTCACAGAACACTGAAGCTTTCTTT
NA,NA,TRBJ2-2,TRBV27,CASSPGPAPTGELFF,TGTGCCAGCAGTCCCGGCCCAGCCCCAACCGGGGAGCTGTTTTTT
NA,NA,TRBJ2-7,TRBV27,CASSSHRDDEQYF,TGTGCCAGCAGTTCCCACAGGGACGACGAGCAGTACTTC
NA,TRBD1,TRBJ2-2,TRBV6-1,CASRKGTGVDGELFF,TGTGCCAGCAGAAAGGGGACAGGGGTTGACGGGGAGCTGTTTTTT
few,NA,TRBJ1-4,TRBV15,CATSTGESLGEKLFF,TGTGCCACCAGCACAGGAGAAAGCTTGGGTGAAAAACTGTTTTTT
NA,NA,TRBJ1-1,TRBV7-8,CASSAAMAGALMNTEAFF,TGTGCCAGCAGCGCCGCGATGGCAGGGGCACTGATGAACACTGAAGCTTTCTTT
few,NA,TRBJ2-7,TRBV7-2,CASSESLQGLTYEQYF,TGTGCCAGCAGCGAAAGCCTGCAGGGCCTTACCTACGAGCAGTACTTC
few,NA,TRBJ1-2,TRBV4-1,CASSQETGLEGDGYTF,TGCGCCAGCAGCCAAGAAACAGGGCTCGAGGGGGATGGCTACACCTTC
few,TRBD1,TRBJ2-7,TRBV7-9,CASSSTGERAYEQYF,TGTGCCAGCAGCTCTACAGGGGAGAGGGCCTACGAGCAGTACTTC
few,NA,TRBJ2-7,TRBV6-1,CASSEAPSAQGLSYEQYF,TGTGCCAGCAGTGAAGCGCCCTCTGCCCAAGGACTCTCCTACGAGCAGTACTTC
few,TRBD2,TRBJ2-3,TRBV6-6,CASRLAESTDTQYF,TGTGCCAGCAGGCTAGCGGAGAGCACAGATACGCAGTATTTT
NA,TRBD1,TRBJ1-3,TRBV6-1,CASSGQGVLPGNTIYF,TGTGCCAGCAGTGGACAGGGGGTCCTTCCTGGAAACACCATATATTTT
once,NA,TRBJ1-4,TRBV11-2,CASSSLGREEKLFF,TGTGCCAGCAGCTCCCTTGGGAGGGAAGAAAAACTGTTTTTT
NA,TRBD1,TRBJ1-6,TRBV6-5,CASSYSRPTGTGSGSPLHF,TGTGCCAGCAGTTACTCCAGACCCACCGGGACAGGGAGCGGGTCACCCCTCCACTTT
few,NA,TRBJ2-1,TRBV7-2,CASSLQGRPNEQFF,TGTGCCAGCAGCTTACAGGGGCGACCCAATGAGCAGTTCTTC
NA,NA,TRBJ2-2,TRBV7-6,CASSLVGDRTGELFF,TGTGCCAGCAGCTTGGTCGGGGACCGCACCGGGGAGCTGTTTTTT